This T cell receptor beta chain is drawn from a study of cytomegalovirus exposure and HLA in healthy donors. The PCR had 60 Vbeta and 13 Jbeta primers. Sequencing used immunoSEQ multiplex PCR; TCRdb keeps in-frame clones, though not all of them. The sample consists of under 200,000 clones, about an eighth of them appearing once. The study's findings and limits: The study listed some 160 cytomegalovirus-associated TCR beta chains.

This clone turned up a few times. Its matching antigen is unknown. V shed 6 bases and J shed 9 bases, with 20 bases lying between them. The CDR3 loop spans 14 amino acids. The germline V gene has CDR1 SEHNR and CDR2 FQNEAQ (reference sequence). Material: PBMCs. The gene calls are TRBV7-9 and TRBJ1-1, with D possibly matching TRBD1 (5 bases). The TCR comes from a man over 45 in good health and CMV-seropositive. The CDR3 loop is CASRATSGGTQAFF. The CDR3 nucleotides are TGTGCCAGCAGAGCTACTTCGGGGGGTACCCAAGCTTTCTTT.